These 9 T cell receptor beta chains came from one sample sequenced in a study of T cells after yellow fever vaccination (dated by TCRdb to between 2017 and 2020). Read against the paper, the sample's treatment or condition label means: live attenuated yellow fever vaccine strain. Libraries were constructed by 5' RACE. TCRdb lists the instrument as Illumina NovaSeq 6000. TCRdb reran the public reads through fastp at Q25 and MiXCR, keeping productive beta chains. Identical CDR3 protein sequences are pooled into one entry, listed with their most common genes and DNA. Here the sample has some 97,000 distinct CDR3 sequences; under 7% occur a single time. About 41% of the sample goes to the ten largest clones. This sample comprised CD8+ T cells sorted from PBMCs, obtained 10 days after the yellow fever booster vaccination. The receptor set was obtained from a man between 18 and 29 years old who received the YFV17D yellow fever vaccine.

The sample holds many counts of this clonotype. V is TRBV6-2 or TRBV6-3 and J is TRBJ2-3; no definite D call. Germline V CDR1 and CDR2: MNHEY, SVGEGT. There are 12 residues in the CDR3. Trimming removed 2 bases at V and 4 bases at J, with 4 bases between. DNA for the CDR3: TGTGCCAGCAGTTACGAAGCAGATACGCAGTATTTT. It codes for CASSYEADTQYF.

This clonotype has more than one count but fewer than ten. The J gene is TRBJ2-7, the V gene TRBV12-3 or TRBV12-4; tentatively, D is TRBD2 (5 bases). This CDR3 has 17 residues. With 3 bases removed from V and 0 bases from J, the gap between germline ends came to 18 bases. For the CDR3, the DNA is TGTGCCAGCAGTTTCTCCCCGGTTGGGAGTAGCTCCTACGAGCAGTACTTC. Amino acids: CASSFSPVGSSSYEQYF.

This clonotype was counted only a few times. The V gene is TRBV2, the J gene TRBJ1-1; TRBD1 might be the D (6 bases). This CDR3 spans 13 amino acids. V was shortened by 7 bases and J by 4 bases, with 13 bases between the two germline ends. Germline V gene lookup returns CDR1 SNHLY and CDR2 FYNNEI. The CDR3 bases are TGTGCCAGCAATCGAGGGGGAGTCACTGAAGCTTTCTTT. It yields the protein CASNRGGVTEAFF.

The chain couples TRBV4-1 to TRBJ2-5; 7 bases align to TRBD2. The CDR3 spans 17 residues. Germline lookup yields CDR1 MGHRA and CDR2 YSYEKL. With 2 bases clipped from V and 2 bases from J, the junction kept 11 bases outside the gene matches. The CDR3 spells CASSQRPPLAVQETQYF. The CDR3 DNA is TGCGCCAGCAGCCAAAGGCCACCGCTAGCGGTTCAAGAGACCCAGTACTTC.

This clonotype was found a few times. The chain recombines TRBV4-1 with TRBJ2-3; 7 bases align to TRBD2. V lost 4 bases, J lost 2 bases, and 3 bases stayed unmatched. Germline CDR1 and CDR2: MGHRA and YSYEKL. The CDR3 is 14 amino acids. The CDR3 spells CASSPRGVTDTQYF. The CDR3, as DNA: TGCGCCAGCAGCCCCCGGGGGGTCACAGATACGCAGTATTTT.

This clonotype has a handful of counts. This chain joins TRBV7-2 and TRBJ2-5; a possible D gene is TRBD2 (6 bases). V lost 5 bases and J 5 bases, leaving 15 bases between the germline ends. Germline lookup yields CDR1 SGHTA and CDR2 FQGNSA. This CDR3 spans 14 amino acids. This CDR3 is CASSPGLGYETQYF. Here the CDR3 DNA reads TGTGCCAGCAGCCCGGGACTGGGTTATGAGACCCAGTACTTC.

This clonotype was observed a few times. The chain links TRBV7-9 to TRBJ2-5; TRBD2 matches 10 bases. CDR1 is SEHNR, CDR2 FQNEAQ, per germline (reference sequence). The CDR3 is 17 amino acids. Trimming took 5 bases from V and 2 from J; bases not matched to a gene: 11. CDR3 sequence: CASSELSGGKLQETQYF. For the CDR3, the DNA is TGTGCCAGCAGCGAACTTAGCGGGGGGAAGTTACAAGAGACCCAGTACTTC.

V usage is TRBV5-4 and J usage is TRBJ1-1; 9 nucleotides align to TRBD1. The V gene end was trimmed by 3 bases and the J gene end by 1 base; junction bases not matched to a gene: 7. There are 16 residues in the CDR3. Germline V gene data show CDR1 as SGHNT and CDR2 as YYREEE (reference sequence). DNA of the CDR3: TGTGCCAGCAGCTCACCTTCGGACAGGGGGAACACTGAAGCTTTCTTT. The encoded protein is CASSSPSDRGNTEAFF.

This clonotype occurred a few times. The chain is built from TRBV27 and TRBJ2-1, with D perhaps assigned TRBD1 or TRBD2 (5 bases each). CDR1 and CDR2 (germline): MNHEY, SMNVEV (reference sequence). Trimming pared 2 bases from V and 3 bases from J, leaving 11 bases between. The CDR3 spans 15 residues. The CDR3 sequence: CASSLGGQGYNEQFF. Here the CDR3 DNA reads TGTGCCAGCAGTTTAGGGGGTCAAGGCTACAATGAGCAGTTCTTC.